The present T cell receptor (beta chain) was sequenced within a study of CD8+ T cells in alopecia areata (dated by TCRdb to 2017 to 2018). General notes on the study: The study used high-throughput TCRbeta sequencing to examine T cell clonal expansion in alopecia areata, in both the C3H/HeJ mouse model and human patients. TCRbeta CDR3 regions were amplified by immunoSEQ multiplex PCR with 35 Vbeta forward and 13 Jbeta reverse primers. RNA was extracted with the PAXgene miRNA kit for fixed scalp, the miRNeasy kit for PBMCs, and the RNeasy kit for mouse skin. Human TCRbeta sequencing covered scalp tissue and sorted CD4+ and CD8+ peripheral blood T cells from patchy and totalis/universalis alopecia areata patients and healthy controls. Scalp clonality was compared across normal scalp (n=4), patchy alopecia areata scalp (n=8), and alopecia totalis/universalis scalp (n=8).

The library relied on the immunoSEQ multiplex PCR assay. For TCR sequencing, RNA was extracted from every sample and reverse transcribed into cDNA to serve as template. First-strand cDNA was synthesized with SuperScript III using a 2:1 mix of oligo-dT and random hexamers. Amplification bias was assessed with a synthetic immune receptor repertoire, and residual bias was removed computationally. In the paper's pipeline: Raw reads were preprocessed to remove errors, and CDR3 was defined by IMGT conventions from the conserved cysteine to phenylalanine. Clonality was calculated as 1 minus Shannon entropy normalized by log2 of the number of productive unique TCRs. Scalp TCRbeta sequences were cross-referenced with sorted blood CD4 and CD8 repertoires so that the CD4 or CD8 identity of scalp clones could be inferred. This is the immuneACCESS table as TCRdb keeps it, with only in-frame sequences that have V and J called. A part of the clones is gone; compared with another copy, unresolved V genes explain less than half, and the rest is unexplained. V and J calls and clone size follow that table, whereas D and trimming were derived from the DNA. The sample yields roughly 60,000 clones; around 44% were counted once. Jointly, the top ten make up roughly half of the sample.

From alopecia areata patients, peripheral blood was collected along with lesional scalp punch biopsies. PBMCs were isolated by density centrifugation and stained for CD3, CD4 and CD8, after which CD4+ and CD8+ T cells were sorted on a FACSAria. Alopecia areata patients who were not treated were recruited through a multicenter biomarker study. In 5 or 6 patients from the biomarker study, blood CD8+ T cells were sorted further into NKG2D-low and NKG2D-high fractions. On this clone itself: Its antigen target is currently unknown. Base qualities are not at hand, and no much larger clone is one base apart.

Broader findings and caveats from the paper: Compared with mice, TCR sequences shared between patients were less clear, possibly partly because of HLA diversity across the patient population. Unlike mouse skin, where gammadelta T cells dominate, normal human skin contains resident alphabeta T cells that get sequenced too, which complicates analysis of the scalp TCR repertoire. Lesional scalp, especially in alopecia totalis/universalis, showed higher clonality and more expanded CD8+ clones than normal scalp, suggesting antigenic drive.

The sample was NKG2D-low CD8+ T cells sorted from blood. The sample's cell subset or site label, decoded: sorted CD8+ NKG2D-low blood T cells. This sequence originates from a human donor with alopecia areata.

The nucleotides are TGTGCCAGCAGGCCCCCCTTCCCGACTGGGGCCAACGTCCTGACTTTC. This encodes CASRPPFPTGANVLTF. This receptor chain uses TRBV27 and TRBJ2-6, with an unclear D gene assignment. Per the germline V gene (reference sequence), MNHEY is the CDR1 and SMNVEV is the CDR2. The germline ends are 14 bases apart after V is trimmed by 6 bases and J by 2 bases. Measured from the cysteine to the phenylalanine, the CDR3 is 16 residues long. The entry retains the CDR3 DNA only, 48 bases that are in frame from base 1.